The sequence of this T cell receptor (beta chain) was determined in a study of blood T cell repertoires in COVID-19. Trimming cost V 3 bases and J 8 bases; bases outside gene matches: 10. Per germline, CDR1 SGDLS and CDR2 YYNGEE. The CDR3 spans 14 residues. The sample holds one count of this clone. Generated by immunoSEQ multiplex PCR, the TCRdb table keeps only in-frame clones and is missing some. The table shows roughly 130,000 clones, with roughly 78% occurring only once. The rearrangement joins TRBV9 to TRBJ2-5; 7 bases agree with TRBD1. Sequenced: peripheral blood. This sequence originates from a man between 60 and 75 years old with active or convalescent COVID-19. CDR3 in DNA: TGTGCCAGCAGCGCCAGGACAGGAGAGTTTACCCAGTACTTC. Translation gives CASSARTGEFTQYF. Complete variable domain (other parts from reference TRBV9 and TRBJ2-5): DSGVTQTPKHLITATGQRVTLRCSPRSGDLSVYWYQQSLDQGLQFLIQYYNGEERAKGNILERFSAQQFPDLHSELNLSSLELGDSALYFCASSARTGEFTQYFGPGTRLLVL.